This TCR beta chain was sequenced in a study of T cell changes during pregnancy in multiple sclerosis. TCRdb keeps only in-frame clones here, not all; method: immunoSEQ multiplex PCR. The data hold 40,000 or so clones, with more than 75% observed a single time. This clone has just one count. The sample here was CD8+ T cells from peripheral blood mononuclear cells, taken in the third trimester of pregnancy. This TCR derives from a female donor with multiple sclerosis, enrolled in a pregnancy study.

CDR3 loop: CASSGQGVETQYF. CDR3 nucleotide sequence: TGTGCCAGCAGTGGACAGGGGGTGGAGACCCAGTACTTC. This rearrangement joins TRBV6-1 to TRBJ2-5; TRBD1 matches 9 bases. The V and J ends lost 4 bases and 5 bases, in that order; junction bases with no gene match: 2. The CDR3 is 13 amino acids. From germline, CDR1 is MNHNS and CDR2 SASEGT.